This entry lists 23 T cell receptor beta chains sequenced from one sample in a study of response to subunit inactivated influenza vaccine. TCRdb ran MiXCR on the RT-PCR reads and lists one entry per CDR3 protein. In the table there are about 800,000 distinct CDR3 sequences, 21% of which are singletons. The input for sequencing was PBMCs from blood, taken approximately 5 days after vaccination. Every receptor here comes from a middle-aged man who received an inactivated influenza vaccine.

This clonotype was detected only a few times. The chain links TRBV24-1 to TRBJ2-1; D remains unclear. This CDR3 comprises 13 residues. V was clipped by 5 bases and J by 3 bases, with 7 bases between them. In germline, CDR1 is KGHDR, CDR2 SFDVKD. As DNA, the CDR3 is TGTGCCACCAGTGTTGGGGTCTACAATGAGCAGTTCTTC. Amino acid sequence: CATSVGVYNEQFF.

The chain couples TRBV4-3 to TRBJ2-7; 9 nucleotides line up with TRBD2. Germline CDR1 LGHNA, CDR2 YSLEER. The junction had 2 bases not matched to a gene; V was cut back by 0 bases and J by 2 bases. The CDR3 spans 15 residues. The CDR3 DNA sequence: TGCGCCAGCAGCCAAGAGGCTAGCGGGGCCTACGAGCAGTACTTC. Translation gives CASSQEASGAYEQYF.

The genes are TRBV5-1 and TRBJ2-7; TRBD2 might be the D (5 bases). CDR1 SGHRS and CDR2 YFSETQ come from the germline V gene. This CDR3 is 15 amino acids long. Trimming took off 0 bases at V and 5 bases at J, with 15 bases between the two ends. CDR3 loop: CASSLAGNFGDEQYF. CDR3 in DNA: TGCGCCAGCAGCTTGGCGGGAAATTTCGGGGACGAGCAGTACTTC. Full variable domain (remainder filled in from reference TRBV5-1 and TRBJ2-7): KAGVTQTPRYLIKTRGQQVTLSCSPISGHRSVSWYQQTPGQGLQFLFEYFSETQRNKGNFPGRFSGRQFSNSRSEMNVSTLELGDSALYLCASSLAGNFGDEQYFGPGTRLTVT.

This chain joins TRBV7-2 and TRBJ2-4, with D possibly matching TRBD2 (6 bases). The germline V gene encodes CDR1 SGHTA and CDR2 FQGNSA. CDR3 size: 13 residues. The V and J ends lost 4 bases and 8 bases respectively, with 12 bases between them. The CDR3 nucleotides read TGTGCCAGCAGCTCTTTCAGGGAGGACATTCAGTACTTC. It translates to CASSSFREDIQYF.

This clonotype occurred a few times. This chain connects TRBV3-1 to TRBJ2-3, with 7 bases identical to TRBD2. V dropped 4 bases and J dropped 0; count of bases not matched to a gene: 7. The CDR3 is 16 amino acids. Germline V gene lookup returns CDR1 LGHDT and CDR2 YNNKEL (reference sequence). CDR3 amino acids: CASSRERGFSTDTQYF. CDR3 sequence (DNA): TGTGCCAGCAGCCGAGAGCGGGGATTCAGCACAGATACGCAGTATTTT.

V and J are TRBV20-1 and TRBJ2-7, with D perhaps TRBD2 (6 bases). CDR3 length: 14 residues. CDR1 is DFQATT, CDR2 SNEGSKA, per germline (reference sequence). CDR3: CSPWGAGATYEQYF. The CDR3 DNA reads TGCAGCCCGTGGGGAGCGGGTGCTACCTACGAGCAGTACTTC.

This clonotype appeared a few times. The chain carries TRBV29-1 and TRBJ1-2, with 9 bases matching TRBD1. The CDR3 runs to 14 residues. Germline-derived CDR1 and CDR2 are SQVTM and ANQGSEA. With 7 bases clipped from V and 2 bases from J, the junction kept 8 bases outside the gene matches. CDR3 amino acids: CSAPQDRGNYGYTF. The CDR3 DNA follows: TGCAGCGCACCGCAGGACAGGGGAAACTATGGCTACACCTTC. The full variable domain, with the rest looked up from reference TRBV29-1 and TRBJ1-2, is SAVISQKPSRDICQRGTSLTIQCQVDSQVTMMFWYRQQPGQSLTLIATANQGSEATYESGFVIDKFPISRPNLTFSTLTVSNMSPEDSSIYLCSAPQDRGNYGYTFGSGTRLTVV.

This clonotype was counted at least ten times. This chain links TRBV29-1 with TRBJ2-1; D not certain. The CDR3 totals 11 residues. Trimming removed 5 bases at V and 5 bases at J, with 7 bases between. From germline, CDR1 is SQVTM and CDR2 ANQGSEA. The CDR3 reads CSVRANNEQFF. The CDR3 nucleotides are TGCAGCGTTCGTGCGAACAATGAGCAGTTCTTC.

This clonotype was seen repeatedly, ten times or more. The J gene is TRBJ2-1, the V gene TRBV4-3; 11 nucleotides match TRBD2. V shed 1 base, J shed 4 bases, and the junction held 0 bases outside the gene matches. The CDR3 is 15 residues long. Germline CDR1 reads LGHNA; CDR2 reads YSLEER. CDR3 residues: CASSQGTSGYNEQFF. In DNA form, the CDR3 reads TGCGCCAGCAGCCAAGGGACTAGCGGGTACAATGAGCAGTTCTTC.

This clonotype was counted between two and nine times. The rearrangement joins TRBV18 to TRBJ2-2, with D possibly matching TRBD2 (6 bases). The CDR3 runs to 15 residues. Germline CDR1 and CDR2: KGHSH and LQKENI. Trimming pared 2 bases from V and 1 base from J, leaving 8 bases between. The CDR3 region has the DNA TGTGCCAGCTCACCAACTAGCCTGAACACCGGGGAGCTGTTTTTT. Residues: CASSPTSLNTGELFF.

J is TRBJ2-2 and V is TRBV9; the D gene is possibly TRBD2 (6 bases). The V and J ends lost 0 bases and 6 bases respectively, with 9 bases between them. From germline, CDR1 is SGDLS and CDR2 YYNGEE. The CDR3 has 14 residues. In nucleotides, the CDR3 is TGTGCCAGCAGCGTAGGTGGGGACTCCGGGGAGCTGTTTTTT. Protein product: CASSVGGDSGELFF. Full variable domain (rest looked up from reference TRBV9 and TRBJ2-2): DSGVTQTPKHLITATGQRVTLRCSPRSGDLSVYWYQQSLDQGLQFLIQYYNGEERAKGNILERFSAQQFPDLHSELNLSSLELGDSALYFCASSVGGDSGELFFGEGSRLTVL.

CDR3 loop: CASRSTGAGYTF. In nucleotides, the CDR3 is TGTGCCAGCAGGTCGACGGGGGCTGGCTACACCTTC. The chain combines TRBV6-5 with TRBJ1-2, with TRBD1 as a possible D gene (6 bases). Between the trimmed V and J ends, which lost 6 bases and 7 bases, there was a span of 12 bases. This CDR3 comprises 12 residues. CDR1 and CDR2 (germline): MNHEY, SVGAGI.

This clonotype was seen a handful of times. The chain couples TRBV28 to TRBJ2-7, with a weak D call TRBD1 (6 bases). V lost 10 bases and J 0 bases, leaving 10 bases between the germline ends. The CDR3 is 12 amino acids. Germline assignment: CDR1 MDHEN and CDR2 SYDVKM. The CDR3 DNA sequence: TGTGCCACCCAGACAGGCTCCTACGAGCAGTACTTC. Amino acids: CATQTGSYEQYF.

In this sample, this clonotype turned up many times. J is TRBJ1-2 and V is TRBV10-2; D is possibly TRBD1 (5 bases). This CDR3 is 16 amino acids long. CDR1 is WSHSY and CDR2 is SAAADI in the germline V gene. Trimming cost V 3 bases and J 0 bases, with 14 bases left between them. Written as DNA, the CDR3 is TGCGCCAGCAGTGACCCTGGACACAAAGCTAACTATGGCTACACCTTC. It is translated as CASSDPGHKANYGYTF.

This clonotype came up a few times. The J gene is TRBJ2-5, the V gene TRBV7-8; the match to TRBD1 covers 9 bases. CDR3 length equals 14 residues. After removal of 10 bases from V and 5 bases from J, the junction contained 11 bases not matched to a gene. Germline CDR1 is SGHVS and CDR2 is FQNEAQ. DNA of the CDR3: TGTGCCACCAGACCCGGGACAGGGTGGGAGACCCAGTACTTC. Residues: CATRPGTGWETQYF.

The chain combines TRBV5-1 with TRBJ1-1; tentative D call: TRBD1 (5 bases). The CDR3 totals 15 residues. Deletions cut 0 bases from V and 2 bases from J, with 11 bases between. CDR1 is SGHRS and CDR2 is YFSETQ in the germline V gene. CDR3 amino acids: CASSLGQLGNTEAFF. The CDR3 DNA sequence: TGCGCCAGCAGCTTGGGACAGCTTGGAAACACTGAAGCTTTCTTT.

A few counts support this clonotype. The chain's CDR3 is CASSLETGGREQFF. The CDR3 DNA reads as TGTGCCAGCAGCTTAGAGACGGGGGGGCGGGAGCAGTTCTTC. The rearrangement uses TRBV7-6 and TRBJ2-1; 8 bases are shared with TRBD2. Per the germline V gene, CDR1 is SGHVS and CDR2 is FNYEAQ. Trimming took 1 base from V and 10 from J; bases not matched to a gene: 6. The CDR3 runs 14 residues.

This clonotype was picked up a small number of times. The V gene is TRBV6-2 or TRBV6-3, the J gene TRBJ1-6, with D unresolved. This CDR3 is 13 amino acids long. Germline CDR1 is MNHEY and CDR2 is SVGEGT. Deletions cut 7 bases from V and 6 bases from J, with 10 bases between. CDR3 region: CASKMAANSPLHF. CDR3 DNA: TGTGCCAGCAAGATGGCCGCTAATTCACCCCTCCACTTT.

The chain has TRBV5-1 and TRBJ2-1, with TRBD2 identical over 7 bases. V shed 1 base and J 8 bases; nucleotides not matched to a gene: 3. The CDR3 covers 13 residues. CDR1 and CDR2 (germline): SGHRS, YFSETQ. The chain's CDR3 is CASSLRGRDEQFF. As DNA, the CDR3 is TGCGCCAGCAGCTTGCGGGGGAGGGATGAGCAGTTCTTC.

The rearrangement joins TRBV4-2 to TRBJ2-1, with D unclear. The V end lost 0 bases, the J end lost 5 bases, and 8 bases lay between the germline ends. This CDR3 region has 14 residues. The V gene's germline CDR1 is LGHNA and CDR2 YNFKEQ. In DNA, the CDR3 is TGTGCCAGCAGCCAAGAAGGAGTTAACAATGAGCAGTTCTTC. This sequence encodes CASSQEGVNNEQFF.

Ten or more counts support this clonotype. This chain links TRBV12-3 or TRBV12-4 with TRBJ2-3, with 7 bases lining up with TRBD1. V was pared by 6 bases and J by 1 base, with 16 bases of the junction left unmatched. The CDR3 has 18 residues. DNA of the CDR3: TGTGCCAGCAGCCCAGCGTGGGGGACAGAGGAGCGCACAGATACGCAGTATTTT. Its translation: CASSPAWGTEERTDTQYF.

This clonotype was detected only a few times. The chain recombines TRBV10-3 with TRBJ2-3; TRBD2 is a possible D gene (6 bases). V was shortened by 5 bases and J by 4 bases, with 13 bases between the two germline ends. From germline, CDR1 is ENHRY and CDR2 SYGVKD. This CDR3 has 14 residues. The CDR3 DNA reads TGTGCCATCAGTTCAACGGGAGAGGCAGATACGCAGTATTTT. Its protein is CAISSTGEADTQYF.

This clonotype has just a few counts. The chain combines TRBV15 with TRBJ1-5, with TRBD1 as a possible D gene (5 bases). Germline-derived CDR1 and CDR2 are LNHNV and YYDKDF (reference sequence). This CDR3 region has 15 residues. The ends were cut back, 0 bases at V and 6 bases at J, with 12 bases in the middle. CDR3 coding DNA: TGTGCCACCAGCAGAGACTGGGGGGAATCTCAGCCCCAGCATTTT. Translation gives CATSRDWGESQPQHF.